These 12 T cell receptor beta chains originate from one sample sequenced in a study of CD8 T cells in Susac syndrome. Random hexamers served to reverse transcribe roughly 0.5 to 1 ug RNA. TCRdb recomputed calls from the immunoSEQ multiplex PCR reads with MiXCR, one row per CDR3 protein. This sample has around 100,000 distinct CDR3 sequences, with 95% found just once. The sample was CD8+ T cells from PBMCs. Every receptor here comes from a human donor with Susac syndrome.

This CDR3 is CASSQVPGTGQPQHF. The CDR3 DNA sequence: TGCGCCAGCAGCCAAGTTCCAGGGACGGGTCAGCCCCAGCATTTT. The genes are TRBV4-1 and TRBJ1-5, with a tentative D call TRBD1 (5 bases). V was pared by 1 base and J by 6 bases, with 13 bases between. Germline CDR1 and CDR2: MGHRA and YSYEKL. This CDR3 has 15 residues.

The chain employs TRBV28 and TRBJ1-2; D possibly corresponds to TRBD1 (6 bases). V lost 5 bases and J lost 8, with 12 bases in between. The CDR3 has 12 amino acids. The V gene's germline CDR1 is MDHEN and CDR2 SYDVKM. The CDR3 nucleotides read TGTGCCAGCAGTCCATTTGGGGGCGGCTACACCTTC. It specifies CASSPFGGGYTF.

The chain uses TRBV29-1 and TRBJ2-1, with D tentatively TRBD1 (6 bases). The CDR3 has 11 residues. V shed 3 bases and J shed 9 bases, with 9 bases lying between them. Germline CDR1 is SQVTM and CDR2 is ANQGSEA. The CDR3 region has the DNA TGCAGCGTTGACGACAGGACTGAGCAGTTCTTC. Protein sequence: CSVDDRTEQFF.

The chain carries TRBV20-1 and TRBJ1-4; TRBD1 might be the D (5 bases). Germline values: CDR1 DFQATT, CDR2 SNEGSKA (reference sequence). The CDR3 has 12 amino acids. Trimming removed 1 base at V and 5 bases at J, with 5 bases between. The DNA of the CDR3 is TGCAGTGCTAGAGGGGACAATGAAAAACTGTTTTTT. This encodes CSARGDNEKLFF.

In this sample, this clonotype turned up once. This chain links TRBV27 with TRBJ1-5; perhaps TRBD1 as D (6 bases). Germline V gives CDR1 MNHEY, CDR2 SMNVEV (reference sequence). CDR3 length equals 15 residues. V gave up 5 bases and J gave up 0 bases, with 11 bases separating them. The CDR3 loop reads CASSIQQGSNQPQHF. The CDR3 bases are TGTGCCAGCAGTATACAACAGGGTAGCAATCAGCCCCAGCATTTT.

The chain employs TRBV12-3 or TRBV12-4 and TRBJ2-1; 12 bases align to TRBD1. This CDR3 contains 15 residues. J lost 9 bases, V lost 3 bases, and 6 bases had no gene match. For the CDR3, the DNA is TGTGCCAGCAGTTTGAGGGGACAGGGGGCGCGTGAGCAGTTCTTC. This sequence encodes CASSLRGQGAREQFF.

This rearrangement joins TRBV13 to TRBJ2-7; D is perhaps TRBD1 (5 bases). The CDR3 spans 16 residues. Germline values: CDR1 PRHDT, CDR2 FYEKMQ (reference sequence). Trimming left V 1 base short and J 3 bases short, with 16 bases between. The CDR3, as DNA: TGTGCCAGCAGCTTAGACCCGCAGGGCGTGAACTACGAGCAGTACTTC. This codes for CASSLDPQGVNYEQYF. Full variable domain (outside the CDR3, taken from reference TRBV13 and TRBJ2-7): AAGVIQSPRHLIKEKRETATLKCYPIPRHDTVYWYQQGPGQDPQFLISFYEKMQSDKGSIPDRFSAQQFSDYHSELNMSSLELGDSALYFCASSLDPQGVNYEQYFGPGTRLTVT.

The chain couples TRBV5-1 to TRBJ2-7; D is possibly TRBD1 (6 bases). The CDR3 totals 16 residues. The V gene lost 3 bases and the J gene lost 2 bases, with 18 bases spanning the gap. The V gene's germline CDR1 is SGHRS and CDR2 YFSETQ. CDR3 DNA: TGCGCCAGCAGCTCCAATACCGGGACATACCCCTACGAGCAGTACTTC. This gives the protein CASSSNTGTYPYEQYF. Variable domain in full (rest from reference TRBV5-1 and TRBJ2-7): KAGVTQTPRYLIKTRGQQVTLSCSPISGHRSVSWYQQTPGQGLQFLFEYFSETQRNKGNFPGRFSGRQFSNSRSEMNVSTLELGDSALYLCASSSNTGTYPYEQYFGPGTRLTVT.

The count of this clonotype is one. This chain connects TRBV7-2 to TRBJ2-1; TRBD2 agrees at 11 bases. The CDR3 extends over 15 amino acids. V lost 0 bases and J lost 5; bases outside the gene matches: 0. Germline V gene sequence: CDR1 SGHTA, CDR2 FQGNSA. This CDR3 is CASSLALAGDNEQFF. CDR3 DNA: TGTGCCAGCAGCTTAGCACTAGCGGGGGACAATGAGCAGTTCTTC.

This sequence joins TRBV5-1 and TRBJ1-2; the match to TRBD1 covers 7 bases. Germline V gene lookup returns CDR1 SGHRS and CDR2 YFSETQ. V lost 4 bases and J lost 2; bases outside the gene matches: 5. This CDR3 is built from 14 residues. The CDR3: CASSAAGQNYGYTF. CDR3 bases: TGCGCCAGCAGCGCGGCGGGACAGAACTATGGCTACACCTTC.

This chain uses TRBV27 with TRBJ1-2; 7 nucleotides line up with TRBD1. This CDR3 region has 17 residues. J was trimmed by 1 base and V by 4 bases; bases with no gene match: 12. The V gene's germline CDR1 is MNHEY and CDR2 SMNVEV (reference sequence). In DNA form, the CDR3 reads TGTGCCAGCAGTTCTCTGCCTCCGGGACAGTATAACTATGGCTACACCTTC. This sequence encodes CASSSLPPGQYNYGYTF.

The chain uses TRBV20-1 and TRBJ2-5; possibly TRBD1 or TRBD2 for D (6 bases each). The CDR3 loop spans 13 amino acids. Trimming removed 6 bases from V and 4 bases from J, with 15 bases in between. Germline V gene data show CDR1 as DFQATT and CDR2 as SNEGSKA (reference sequence). The DNA of the CDR3 is TGCAGTGCCTCGGGACTCAGGGGAGAGACCCAGTACTTC. Amino acid sequence: CSASGLRGETQYF.